This TCR beta chain came from a study of HIV-infected patients and healthy controls (dated by TCRdb to the mid-2010s). Background for the entire study: CD4 counts rose modestly but significantly in most of the 16 patients after three months of therapy, yet stayed below normal ranges. CD8 counts showed no consistent shift during early therapy, whereas the CD4:CD8 ratio rose slightly. An undetectable viral load was attained by 11 of 16 patients by the second bleed and by all patients after a further year of therapy. Patients lacked overall T-cell lymphocytopenia, and total CDR3 counts per chain did not differ significantly from controls. Whether deep TCR repertoire sequencing of small blood samples from HIV patients could capture immune perturbation and reconstitution was tested in the study. General findings and caveats noted by the study authors: The apparent post-therapy recovery of the Gini index in HIV-infected patients was not reproduced in size-matched repertoire data. MAIT cell alpha-chain CDR3s were present at high frequency in healthy controls but severely depleted in HIV+ repertoires. Donor HLA types were not determined in the study. Sequencing depth was restricted by the use of whole blood, which also prevented the dynamics of distinct T-cell subpopulations from being separated. HIV-infected repertoires had significantly higher mean Gini indices than controls, possibly reflecting oligoclonality. The study cohorts differed slightly in age and sex profile, but those differences did not account for the observed differences in diversity. Treated samples represented only roughly 3 months of therapy, a duration arguably insufficient for detecting immune reconstitution in view of low adult thymic output. Healthy control repertoires showed roughly threefold more distinct CDR3s and higher Shannon diversity than untreated HIV+ repertoires. Rare events from HIV-infected data received too much weight under size-matching, and comparisons were complicated by unequal numbers of distinct sequences between patients and controls. Eight alpha and eight beta V genes showed significantly different mean usage between HIV-infected patients and controls. Processing was restricted to sixteen HIV-infected individuals, which the authors judged to be a major constraint on the generalizability of the findings. HIV-associated CDR3s exhibited a significant reduction in frequency during therapy, whereas CMV-associated CDR3s exhibited no significant change, although the majority increased in frequency. Alpha-beta chain pairing was not determined in the samples. Healthy controls shared more CDR3s between individuals than HIV+ patients, by Jaccard index and by count of highly shared sequences.

Using SuperScript III with primers targeting the alpha and beta constant regions, approximately 500 ng of RNA was reverse transcribed. Separate alpha and beta chain libraries were made by chain-specific third strand synthesis with multiplexing indices. In the protocol, all rearrangements within a chain were amplified with a single primer pair so that primer bias was avoided, and molecular barcodes were added to each cDNA molecule. The SP2 sequencing primer site and a random hexamer were carried on a 5' RACE adapter, to which purified cDNA was joined by T4 RNA Ligase 1. Second strand synthesis was primed from the SP2 site with Phusion polymerase, using slow temperature ramps to favor optimal annealing. Two random hexamer sequences, both added before amplification and joined together, made up the 12-nucleotide barcode of each molecule. P5 and P7 adapter elements plus a second index were added in a short first PCR, which was followed by a roughly 23-cycle amplification PCR with P5s and P7 primers. Libraries received about 30 PCR cycles in total, were quantified on a Qubit, sized on a Bioanalyzer, and diluted to 4 nM. Normalized libraries were sequenced on an Illumina MiSeq with 2 x 250 paired-end kits. Reverse transcription reactions were cleaned up on MinElute columns and eluted into approximately 10 ul Tris-Cl. Adapter ligations ran for around 20 hours at 16 degrees C and were afterwards cleaned with AMPure XP beads at a 1:1 ratio. In the original analysis: Demultiplexed FASTQ files were processed with a modified Decombinator that output V, J, insert and barcode information. Sequences sharing a barcode but differing from the dominant sequence were discarded as errors, and barcodes clustered at Levenshtein distance 3 were counted to estimate original cDNA molecules. Downstream analyses used R packages ineq, vegan, igraph and RCytoscape, with IMGT nomenclature and CDR3 definitions. To avoid skew from clonal expansion, each TCR was counted once, and V gene usage was computed over distinct sequences. Within a donor, similarity networks joined unique CDR3 amino acid sequences in every case where two of them were separated by a single Levenshtein edit. Published HIV-specific CDR3s (around 92 alpha, approximately 660 beta) and CMV-specific CDR3s (more than twelve alpha, roughly 250 beta) were assembled and queried against the repertoires. Random subsampling to size-matched repertoires demonstrated that the decreased diversity in patients did not result from their lower sequence numbers. In-frame beta chains were kept once TCRdb had trimmed the public reads at Q25 with fastp and called clones with MiXCR. Rows are unified per CDR3 protein, each entry keeping the most common DNA and genes. The V and J calls come from TCRdb's annotation, not from the publication. The sample records some 20,000 distinct CDR3 sequences, approximately 9% of which are singletons. The ten largest clones represent roughly 20% of the sample.

The CDR1 and CDR2 encoded by the germline V gene are SQVTM and ANQGSEA. Spanning cysteine to phenylalanine, the CDR3 consists of 13 amino acids. Only CDR3 DNA remains: 39 bases, in frame from the first base. Comments on this clonotype: There is no known antigen for this receptor. A junction boundary mismatches the germline segment, possibly from a read error.

Follow-up blood was drawn from HIV-infected patients roughly three months, about 14 weeks, after the initiation of antiretroviral therapy. Since whole blood was used without any cell fractionation, the repertoire reflected all peripheral T cells in unsorted form. For RNA extraction, around 2.5 ml of peripheral blood was drawn into Tempus tubes. Treatment interruptions were among the grounds for excluding patients from enrollment, as were febrile or AIDS-related illness, tumors, hepatitis B or C coinfection, immunomodulatory therapy and recent vaccination. Residual genomic DNA was removed with the TURBO-DNase kit and globin mRNA was depleted with GLOBINclear.

The receptor was isolated from an adult with HIV infection. Recombination connected TRBV29-1 to TRBJ2-1, with the D gene not clear enough to name. Material: blood, obtained during antiretroviral therapy. The CDR3 sequence is CSVERVIDNKQFF. The nucleotides read TGCAGCGTTGAAAGGGTCATAGACAATAAGCAGTTCTTC.